The present entry profiles one TCR beta chain with its context. This clonotype was detected ten times or more. Its antigen remains undetermined. The input lacks base qualities; no much larger clone sits a single base away. This sample was taken from a study of identical twins (dated by TCRdb to 2015 to 2016). Broadly, across the study: The study deep-sequenced TCR alpha and beta repertoires from monozygotic twins, unrelated adults of various ages and cord blood to test whether fetal clonotypes persist. To rule out contamination, replicate twin experiments were performed at different times with different library preparation protocols. Results and caveats for the whole study, not just this receptor: Because the same donors could not be followed over many years, conclusions were based on cross-sectional statistical analysis. In monozygotic twins, out-of-frame TCR alpha sharing was systematically underestimated by recombination models, although the models agreed with sharing between unrelated individuals. Out-of-frame TCR alpha sequences shared between twins showed an excess of low generation-probability sequences compared with coincidental sharing between unrelated individuals. Zero-insertion analyses could be partly confounded by invariant T cells such as MAIT and iNKT, although diverse VJ usage argued against such confounding for most clonotypes. Abundant cord blood beta clonotypes carried fewer insertions; young adult naive repertoires showed a weaker similar trend, while memory repertoires showed none. A weaker excess of twin sharing was found in beta out-of-frame sequences because the signal-to-noise ratio was lowered by fewer shared sequences.

The library was obtained by 5' RACE. Instrument on record: Illumina HiSeq 2000. A universal primer binding site was introduced by template switching, and a unique molecular identifier was present in the final cDNA, enabling accurate counting of TCR cDNA molecules. First-strand cDNA for TCR alpha and beta chains was synthesized from specific primers in the conserved constant-segment region. To control for contamination, every cDNA library carried two barcodes: a SMART-Mk sample barcode plus Illumina barcodes. TruSeq adapter sequences along with Illumina sample barcodes were introduced in two successive PCR steps. The TCR alpha and beta cDNA libraries were sequenced on the Illumina HiSeq platform using custom primers. The original methods were these. Unique molecular identifiers were extracted from raw reads with MiGEC, and CDR3 positions were determined with MiXCR. For each individual, recombination models were inferred using an EM algorithm with the repgenHMM and IGoR tools. The analysis of shared clonotypes was done with the tcR package in R, with sharing normalized by the product of cloneset sizes. Out-of-frame nonproductive sequences were analyzed to study raw recombination free of thymic and clonal selection effects. TCRdb took the public reads, trimmed them with fastp at Q25, ran MiXCR for clone calling and kept in-frame beta chains. Here each entry gathers all rows of one CDR3 protein and keeps the most common genes and DNA. These V and J calls are TCRdb output, not the study's own analysis. A total of hundreds of thousands of distinct CDR3 sequences appear in this sample, 6.1% of them only once. 1.5% to 2% of the sample rests with the top ten.

From cysteine to phenylalanine, the CDR3 is 14 amino acids long. The only DNA kept is the CDR3, 42 bases in frame from the first base. Germline trimming amounts to 6 bases on V and 4 bases on J, with 6 as the count of junction bases outside the gene matches. All donors were healthy Caucasians. The study also sequenced three unrelated non-twin adults: a male aged 18 to 30, a male aged 50 to 60 and a female aged 50 to 60. Using Miltenyi CD45RO+ enrichment and human naive T-cell isolation kits, memory (CD45RO+) and naive T cells were isolated from PBMC. Sequenced material: naive T cells sorted from blood. Per the publication, the cell subset or site label means: cells isolated with a human naive T-cell isolation kit. Rearrangement joined TRBV12-3 or TRBV12-4 to TRBJ1-5; the junction holds 7 bases that match TRBD1. The TCR originated in a man between 18 and 29 years old in good health. The DNA sequence follows: TGTGCCAGCAGGACCGGACAGGAAAATCAGCCCCAGCATTTT. It translates to CASRTGQENQPQHF.